The 24 T cell receptor beta chains in this list originate from one sample, sequenced in a study of identifying expanded T cells in peripheral blood. The assay was immunoSEQ multiplex PCR, and TCRdb's table has in-frame clones only and misses some. The sample has just under 65,000 clones; about 89% are singletons. Sequencing was carried out using blood. The source of these receptors is a person aged 18 to 75 in good health.

The chain employs TRBV27 and TRBJ1-5; no definite D call. The CDR3 spans 12 residues. Deletions cut 5 bases from V and 9 bases from J, with 11 bases between. The germline V gene encodes CDR1 MNHEY and CDR2 SMNVEV (reference sequence). CDR3 DNA: TGTGCCAGCAGTGTTATGAATGGGCCCCAGCATTTT. This translates into CASSVMNGPQHF.

The chain has TRBV5-4 and TRBJ2-3, with TRBD2 matching 8 bases. This CDR3 spans 14 amino acids. Losses at the gene ends were 3 bases for V and 1 base for J; bases not matched to a gene: 1. Germline CDR1 and CDR2: SGHNT and YYREEE (reference sequence). This CDR3 is CASSSRGGTDTQYF. The CDR3 region has the DNA TGTGCCAGCAGCTCGCGGGGGGGCACAGATACGCAGTATTTT.

The CDR3 loop reads CASSLGQGIRNTIYF. CDR3 nucleotide sequence: TGCGCCAGCAGCTTGGGGCAGGGGATTCGAAACACCATATATTTT. V usage is TRBV5-1 and J usage is TRBJ1-3; TRBD1 might be the D (6 bases). The V gene lost 0 bases and the J gene lost 5 bases, with 12 bases spanning the gap. CDR3 length: 15 amino acids. Germline-derived CDR1 and CDR2 are SGHRS and YFSETQ.

The J gene is TRBJ2-2, the V gene TRBV4-3, with D uncertain. The germline gives CDR1 LGHNA, CDR2 YSLEER. CDR3 length equals 16 residues. V lost 3 bases to trimming and J lost 1 base, with 12 bases between them. The CDR3 bases are TGCGCCAGCAGCCACGGTTACGTCAAGAACACCGGGGAGCTGTTTTTT. As protein: CASSHGYVKNTGELFF.

This rearrangement joins TRBV9 to TRBJ2-3; TRBD2 agrees at 9 bases. The CDR3 has 16 residues. From germline, CDR1 is SGDLS and CDR2 YYNGEE. With V trimmed by 4 bases and J by 0 bases, 6 bases remained unmatched. CDR3 DNA: TGTGCCAGCAGCCCAGGTAGCGGGAGAAGCACAGATACGCAGTATTTT. Translating gives CASSPGSGRSTDTQYF.

The V and J genes are TRBV7-9 and TRBJ2-7; D might be TRBD1 (6 bases). This CDR3 is 14 amino acids long. The ends were cut back, 5 bases at V and 6 bases at J, with 17 bases in the middle. Germline assignment: CDR1 SEHNR and CDR2 FQNEAQ (reference sequence). The CDR3 spells CASSDGQIGGEQYF. CDR3 nucleotides: TGTGCCAGCAGCGATGGACAGATAGGAGGCGAGCAGTACTTC.

The V gene is TRBV6-1, the J gene TRBJ1-1; the D is unclear. There are 12 residues in the CDR3. From germline, CDR1 is MNHNS and CDR2 SASEGT. The V and J ends lost 6 bases and 0 bases respectively, with 5 bases between them. CDR3 loop: CASSRVNTEAFF. CDR3 DNA: TGTGCCAGCAGCCGAGTGAACACTGAAGCTTTCTTT.

The rearrangement links TRBV28 to TRBJ2-1, with 9 bases aligning to TRBD2. The CDR3 has 21 residues. With V trimmed by 4 bases and J by 2 bases, 21 bases remained unmatched. CDR1 and CDR2 from the germline V gene are MDHEN and SYDVKM. In DNA form, the CDR3 reads TGTGCCAGCAGTTACCCTAGGGACAGCCGAACTAGCGGGCTGACCTACAATGAGCAGTTCTTC. Translation: CASSYPRDSRTSGLTYNEQFF.

The rearrangement uses TRBV5-1 and TRBJ1-2; D is ambiguous. From germline, CDR1 is SGHRS and CDR2 YFSETQ. V lost 7 bases and J lost 1, with 14 bases in between. This CDR3 spans 14 amino acids. This CDR3 reads CASRRTDLNYGYTF. Here the CDR3 DNA reads TGCGCCAGCCGGAGGACGGATCTTAACTATGGCTACACCTTC.

The CDR3 region is CASSIGGLAGVGEQFF. DNA of the CDR3: TGTGCCAGTAGTATCGGGGGACTAGCGGGAGTAGGGGAGCAGTTCTTC. The chain is built from TRBV19 and TRBJ2-1; 14 positions match TRBD2. The CDR3 has 16 amino acids. V dropped 3 bases and J dropped 10; count of bases not matched to a gene: 8. Germline loops: CDR1 LNHDA, CDR2 SQIVND (reference sequence).

The gene calls are TRBV6-5 and TRBJ1-1; TRBD1 aligns across 8 bases. The V gene's germline CDR1 is MNHEY and CDR2 SVGAGI. This CDR3 region has 14 residues. The J segment lost 5 bases and the V segment lost 6 bases, leaving 8 bases of the junction unmatched. The CDR3 loop is CASSSGGERTEAFF. CDR3 coding DNA: TGTGCCAGCAGCTCAGGGGGCGAGAGGACTGAAGCTTTCTTT.

The sample holds one count of this clone. The chain combines TRBV27 with TRBJ2-7; D gene unclear. The germline gives CDR1 MNHEY, CDR2 SMNVEV (reference sequence). The CDR3 runs to 13 residues. Deletions cut 5 bases from V and 5 bases from J, with 13 bases between. CDR3 amino acids: CASSQGLHNEQYF. Written as DNA, the CDR3 is TGTGCCAGCAGTCAAGGTCTTCATAACGAGCAGTACTTC.

The chain recombines TRBV27 with TRBJ2-7; D gene uncertain. Germline V gene sequence: CDR1 MNHEY, CDR2 SMNVEV (reference sequence). The CDR3 is made up of 10 amino acids. V was cut by 8 bases and J by 3 bases, with 5 bases left in between. CDR3 loop: CASGFYEQYF. In DNA form, the CDR3 reads TGTGCCAGCGGATTCTACGAGCAGTACTTC.

The rearrangement uses TRBV9 and TRBJ2-3; D might be TRBD1 (6 bases). Germline V lookup: CDR1 SGDLS, CDR2 YYNGEE. This CDR3 is built from 16 residues. V was shortened by 0 bases and J by 0 bases, with 11 bases between the two germline ends. The CDR3 loop is CASSVEGGSSTDTQYF. The DNA for the CDR3 is TGTGCCAGCAGCGTAGAAGGGGGTTCGAGCACAGATACGCAGTATTTT.

Only one count was recorded for this clone. V usage is TRBV6-1 and J usage is TRBJ1-4; 8 bases match TRBD1. V was clipped by 1 base and J by 10 bases; unmatched bases: 11. This CDR3 spans 16 amino acids. Per the germline V gene, CDR1 is MNHNS and CDR2 is SASEGT. DNA of the CDR3: TGTGCCAGCAGTGAAGAGGGCACAGGGGGGACGGCAAAACTGTTTTTT. Its protein is CASSEEGTGGTAKLFF.

This clone appeared a few times. The chain is built from TRBV6-4 and TRBJ2-3, with a possible D match to TRBD1 (6 bases). Germline assignment: CDR1 MRHNA and CDR2 SNTAGT. V shed 3 bases and J shed 4 bases, with 14 bases lying between them. This CDR3 is 15 amino acids long. This CDR3 reads CASSESGQGSDTQYF. The CDR3 nucleotides are TGTGCCAGCAGTGAAAGTGGGCAGGGGTCAGATACGCAGTATTTT.

The rearrangement joins TRBV7-9 to TRBJ2-3; D is tentatively TRBD1 or TRBD2 (5 bases each). The CDR3 extends over 14 amino acids. The V gene lost 3 bases and the J gene lost 5 bases, with 12 bases spanning the gap. Germline V gene sequence: CDR1 SEHNR, CDR2 FQNEAQ (reference sequence). DNA for the CDR3: TGTGCCAGCAGCTTTCCGGGGCAGGGAGATACGCAGTATTTT. This codes for CASSFPGQGDTQYF.

The chain combines TRBV6-5 with TRBJ2-7; D may correspond to TRBD1 or TRBD2 (5 bases each). Trimming removed 0 bases from V and 6 bases from J, with 9 bases in between. The CDR3 consists of 13 residues. Germline values: CDR1 MNHEY, CDR2 SVGAGI. The CDR3 nucleotides are TGTGCCAGCAGTTACTCGAGGGGCGGCGAGCAGTACTTC. Translating it yields CASSYSRGGEQYF.

The count of this clone is one. The chain recombines TRBV7-9 with TRBJ1-2; the D is unclear. Germline V gene sequence: CDR1 SEHNR, CDR2 FQNEAQ (reference sequence). V was clipped by 0 bases and J by 4 bases, with 18 bases between them. The CDR3 is made up of 17 amino acids. The CDR3 is CASSLAVGRANSYGYTF. The CDR3 coding sequence is TGTGCCAGCAGCTTAGCGGTAGGTAGAGCTAACTCCTATGGCTACACCTTC.

By sample fraction, this clone is medium-sized. The DNA of the CDR3 is TGTGCCAGCAGTGAGGACAGCTCCTACAATGAGCAGTTCTTC. The encoded protein is CASSEDSSYNEQFF. The rearrangement uses TRBV6-4 and TRBJ2-1, with TRBD1 as a possible D gene (6 bases). From germline, CDR1 is MRHNA and CDR2 SNTAGT. V lost 3 bases, J lost 0 bases, and 6 bases lay in between. This CDR3 region has 14 residues.

The gene calls are TRBV7-6 and TRBJ2-1; 11 positions match TRBD2. The junction had 6 bases not matched to a gene; V was cut back by 5 bases and J by 6 bases. The CDR3 covers 15 residues. The germline V gene encodes CDR1 SGHVS and CDR2 FNYEAQ. For the CDR3, the DNA is TGTGCCAGCAGCGAAACTAGCGGGAGAAGCAATGAGCAGTTCTTC. Translation gives CASSETSGRSNEQFF.

The count of this clone is one. The chain joins TRBV5-1 to TRBJ2-3, with 7 positions matching TRBD1. This CDR3 is 14 amino acids long. V trimming: 5 bases; J trimming: 2 bases; junction bases outside the gene matches: 5. CDR1 is SGHRS, CDR2 YFSETQ, per germline. In DNA, the CDR3 is TGCGCCAGCAGTCGACAGGGATACACAGATACGCAGTATTTT. This translates into CASSRQGYTDTQYF.

The rearrangement links TRBV7-9 to TRBJ2-2; D ambiguous. The CDR3 runs 16 residues. CDR1 is SEHNR, CDR2 FQNEAQ, per germline (reference sequence). V lost 4 bases, J lost 1 base, and 13 bases lay in between. DNA for the CDR3: TGTGCCAGCAGCTCACCTTTTAAGGGGAACACCGGGGAGCTGTTTTTT. It specifies CASSSPFKGNTGELFF.

V gene TRBV15 combines with J gene TRBJ2-2; D not resolved. The germline CDR1 and CDR2 sequences are LNHNV and YYDKDF (reference sequence). Trimming stripped 5 bases from V and 5 bases from J, with 6 bases between. This CDR3 is built from 12 residues. The DNA for the CDR3 is TGTGCCACCAGCTCCCGGACCGGGGAGCTGTTTTTT. As protein: CATSSRTGELFF.